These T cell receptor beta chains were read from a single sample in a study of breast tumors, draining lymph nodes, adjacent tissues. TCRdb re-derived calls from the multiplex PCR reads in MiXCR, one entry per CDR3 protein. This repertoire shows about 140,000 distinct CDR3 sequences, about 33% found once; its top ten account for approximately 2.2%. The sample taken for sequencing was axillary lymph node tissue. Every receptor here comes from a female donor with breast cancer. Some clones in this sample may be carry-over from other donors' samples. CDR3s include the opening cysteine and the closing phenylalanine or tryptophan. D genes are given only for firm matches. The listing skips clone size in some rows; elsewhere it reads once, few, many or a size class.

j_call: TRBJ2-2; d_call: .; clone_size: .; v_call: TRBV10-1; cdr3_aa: CASSTNRVPALGELFF; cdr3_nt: TGCGCCAGCAGTACCAACAGGGTACCAGCTTTGGGGGAGCTGTTTTTT
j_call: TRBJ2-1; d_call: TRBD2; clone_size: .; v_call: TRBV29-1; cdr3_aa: CSVRLAGGGEQFF; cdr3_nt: TGCAGCGTTAGACTAGCGGGGGGGGGTGAGCAGTTCTTC
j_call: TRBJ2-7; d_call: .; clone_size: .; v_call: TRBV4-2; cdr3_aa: CASSQSAGSYSYEQYF; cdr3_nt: TGTGCCAGCAGCCAGTCGGCGGGGTCCTACTCCTACGAGCAGTACTTC
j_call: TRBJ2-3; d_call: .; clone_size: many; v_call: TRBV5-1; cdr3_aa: CASSFGTTDTQYF; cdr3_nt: TGCGCCAGCAGCTTTGGCACCACAGATACGCAGTATTTT
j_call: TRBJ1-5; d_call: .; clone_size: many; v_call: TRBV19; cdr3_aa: CASSIVGKHQPQHF; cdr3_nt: TGTGCCAGTAGTATCGTCGGCAAACATCAGCCCCAGCATTTT
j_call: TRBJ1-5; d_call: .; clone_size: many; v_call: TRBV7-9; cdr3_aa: CASSLGGSLPNQPQHF; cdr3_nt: TGTGCCAGCAGCTTAGGGGGCAGCCTGCCCAATCAGCCCCAGCATTTT
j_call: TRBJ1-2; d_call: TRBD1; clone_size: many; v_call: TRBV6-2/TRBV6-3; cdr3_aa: CASSPGTGRGGYTF; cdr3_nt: TGTGCCAGCAGTCCGGGGACAGGGAGAGGTGGCTACACCTTC
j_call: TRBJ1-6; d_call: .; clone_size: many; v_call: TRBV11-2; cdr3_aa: CASSYRQRSNSPLHF; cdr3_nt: TGTGCCAGCAGCTACCGACAGCGCAGTAATTCACCCCTCCACTTT
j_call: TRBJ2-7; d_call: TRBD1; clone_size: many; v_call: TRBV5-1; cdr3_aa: CASSWQGAGEQYF; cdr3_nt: TGCGCCAGCAGCTGGCAGGGGGCTGGGGAGCAGTACTTC
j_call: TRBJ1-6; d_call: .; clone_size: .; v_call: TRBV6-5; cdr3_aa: CASSLDPRGNSPLHF; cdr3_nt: TGTGCCAGCAGTCTCGATCCAAGGGGCAATTCACCCCTCCACTTT
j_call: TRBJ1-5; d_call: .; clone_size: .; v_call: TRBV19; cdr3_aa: CASSRTERLDSNQPQPF; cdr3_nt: TGTGCCAGTAGTCGGACAGAGAGGTTGGATAGCAATCAGCCCCAGCCTTTT
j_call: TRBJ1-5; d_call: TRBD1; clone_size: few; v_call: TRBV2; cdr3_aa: CASRETGTAYRPQHF; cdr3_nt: TGTGCCAGCAGGGAGACAGGGACGGCCTATCGGCCCCAGCATTTT
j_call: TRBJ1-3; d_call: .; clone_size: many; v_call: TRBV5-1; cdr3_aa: CASSLDRGNTIYF; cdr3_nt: TGCGCCAGCAGCTTGGATAGGGGGAACACCATATATTTT
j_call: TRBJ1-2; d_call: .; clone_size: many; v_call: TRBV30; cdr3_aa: CAWSWTPGYTF; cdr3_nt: TGTGCCTGGAGTTGGACCCCAGGCTACACCTTC
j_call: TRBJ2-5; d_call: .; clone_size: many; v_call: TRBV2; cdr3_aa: CASTTGETQYF; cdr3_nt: TGTGCCAGCACAACCGGAGAGACCCAGTACTTC
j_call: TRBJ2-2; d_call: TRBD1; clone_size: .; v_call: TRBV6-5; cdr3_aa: CASSPPGQNTGELSF; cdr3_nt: TGTGCCAGCAGTCCCCCGGGACAGAACACCGGGGAGCTGTCTTTT
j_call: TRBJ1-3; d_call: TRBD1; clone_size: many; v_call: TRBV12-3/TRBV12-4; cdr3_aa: CASIGTGTGNTIYF; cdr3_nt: TGTGCCAGCATTGGGACAGGAACTGGAAACACCATATATTTT
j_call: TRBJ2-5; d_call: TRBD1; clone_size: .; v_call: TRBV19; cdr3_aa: CASRGTGNQPQYF; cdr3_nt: TGTGCCAGTAGGGGGACAGGCAATCAGCCCCAGTACTTC
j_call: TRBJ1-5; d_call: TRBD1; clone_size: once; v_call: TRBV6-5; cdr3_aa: CASSKDRGTFQPQHF; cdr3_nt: TGTGCCAGCAGTAAGGACAGGGGGACTTTTCAGCCCCAGCATTTT
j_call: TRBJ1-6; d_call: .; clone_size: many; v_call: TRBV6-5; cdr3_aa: CASSPPGSPLHF; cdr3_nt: TGTGCCAGCAGTCCGCCGGGTTCACCCCTCCACTTT
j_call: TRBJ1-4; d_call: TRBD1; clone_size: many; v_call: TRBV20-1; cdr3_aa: CSADRADEKLFF; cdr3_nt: TGCAGTGCTGACAGGGCGGATGAAAAACTGTTTTTT
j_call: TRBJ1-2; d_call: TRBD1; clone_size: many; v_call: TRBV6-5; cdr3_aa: CASRRDREGYGYTF; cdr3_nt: TGTGCCAGCAGAAGGGACAGGGAGGGCTATGGCTACACCTTC
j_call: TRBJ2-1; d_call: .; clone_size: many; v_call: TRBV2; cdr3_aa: CASSEAEFNEQFF; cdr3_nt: TGTGCCAGCAGTGAAGCTGAATTCAATGAGCAGTTCTTC
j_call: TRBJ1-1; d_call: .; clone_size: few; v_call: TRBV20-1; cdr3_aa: CSANHRSGATEAFF; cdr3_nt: TGCAGTGCTAATCACAGGTCCGGGGCCACTGAAGCTTTCTTT
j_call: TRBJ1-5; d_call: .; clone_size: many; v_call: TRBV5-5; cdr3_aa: CASSFVQGSPNQPQHF; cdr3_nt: TGTGCCAGCAGCTTTGTTCAAGGGTCGCCCAATCAGCCCCAGCATTTT
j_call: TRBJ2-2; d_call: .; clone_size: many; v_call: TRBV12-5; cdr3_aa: CASAVDSGELFF; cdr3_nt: TGTGCTAGTGCAGTCGATTCCGGGGAGCTGTTTTTT
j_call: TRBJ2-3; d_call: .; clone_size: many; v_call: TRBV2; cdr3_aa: CASRTGGGGSGTDTQYF; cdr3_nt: TGTGCCAGCAGGACGGGGGGCGGGGGTTCCGGCACAGATACGCAGTATTTT
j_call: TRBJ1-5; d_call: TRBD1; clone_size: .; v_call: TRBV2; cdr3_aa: CASSEGDRENQPQHF; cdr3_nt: TGTGCCAGCAGTGAAGGGGACAGGGAAAATCAGCCCCAGCATTTT
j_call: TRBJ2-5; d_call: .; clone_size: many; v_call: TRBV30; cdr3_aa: CAWSATQGGQETQYF; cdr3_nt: TGTGCCTGGAGTGCGACACAAGGGGGCCAAGAGACCCAGTACTTC
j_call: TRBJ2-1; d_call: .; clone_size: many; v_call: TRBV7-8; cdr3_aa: CASSLVQGRSYNEQFF; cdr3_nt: TGTGCCAGCAGCTTAGTGCAGGGGCGCTCCTACAATGAGCAGTTCTTC
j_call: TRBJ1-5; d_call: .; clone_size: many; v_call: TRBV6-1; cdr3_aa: CASSEARLRGVYSNQPQHF; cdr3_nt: TGTGCCAGCAGTGAAGCGCGGTTGAGAGGGGTATATAGCAATCAGCCCCAGCATTTC
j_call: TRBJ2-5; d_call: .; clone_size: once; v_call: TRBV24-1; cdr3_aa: CATSVLGGTQYF; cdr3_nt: TGCGCCACCAGTGTCCTGGGGGGGACCCAGTACTTC
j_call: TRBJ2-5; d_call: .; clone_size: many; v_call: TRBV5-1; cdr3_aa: CASSLGTTSQETQYF; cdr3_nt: TGCGCCAGCAGCTTGGGAACTACTTCACAAGAGACCCAGTACTTC
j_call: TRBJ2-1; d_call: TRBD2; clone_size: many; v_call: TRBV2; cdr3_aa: CASKREGLVNEQFF; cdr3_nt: TGTGCCAGCAAAAGGGAGGGTCTGGTGAATGAGCAGTTCTTC
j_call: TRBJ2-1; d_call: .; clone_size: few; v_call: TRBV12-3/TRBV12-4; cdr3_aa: CASSFASDSYNEQFF; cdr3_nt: TGTGCCAGCAGTTTCGCCTCGGACAGCTACAATGAGCAGTTCTTC
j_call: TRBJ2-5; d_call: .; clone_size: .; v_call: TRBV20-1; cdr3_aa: CSARSGTTQPQYF; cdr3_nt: TGCAGTGCTAGGTCCGGGACAACGCAGCCCCAGTACTTC
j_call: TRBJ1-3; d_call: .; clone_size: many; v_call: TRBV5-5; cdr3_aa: CASSSIGTAGNTIYF; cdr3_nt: TGTGCCAGCAGCTCAATTGGGACGGCTGGAAACACCATATATTTT
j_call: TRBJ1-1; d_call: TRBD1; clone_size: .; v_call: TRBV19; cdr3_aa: CASSDTGDTEAFF; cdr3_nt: TGTGCCAGTAGTGATACAGGGGACACTGAAGCTTTCTTT
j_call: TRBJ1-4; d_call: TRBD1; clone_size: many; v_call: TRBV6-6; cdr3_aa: CASSHPQTGGDEKLFF; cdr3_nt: TGTGCCAGCAGTCACCCCCAGACAGGGGGCGATGAAAAACTGTTTTTT
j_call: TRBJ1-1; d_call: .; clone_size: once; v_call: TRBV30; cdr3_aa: CAWMDEKVNTEAFF; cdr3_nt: TGTGCCTGGATGGACGAGAAAGTGAACACTGAAGCTTTCTTT
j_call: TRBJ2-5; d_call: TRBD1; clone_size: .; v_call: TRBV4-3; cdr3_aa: CASSQETGKGTQYF; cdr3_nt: TGCGCCAGCAGCCAAGAGACAGGGAAAGGGACCCAGTACTTC
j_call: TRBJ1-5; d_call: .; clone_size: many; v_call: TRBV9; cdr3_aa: CASSRWEDNQPQHF; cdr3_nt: TGTGCCAGCAGTCGGTGGGAGGACAATCAGCCCCAGCATTTT
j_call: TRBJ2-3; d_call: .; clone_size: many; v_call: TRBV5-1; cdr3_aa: CASSLPTQGYTDTQYF; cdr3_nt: TGCGCCAGCAGCCTGCCAACCCAGGGTTACACAGATACGCAGTATTTT
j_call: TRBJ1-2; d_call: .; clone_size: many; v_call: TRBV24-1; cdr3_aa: CATQGSGGYTF; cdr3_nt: TGTGCCACCCAGGGTTCCGGTGGCTACACCTTC
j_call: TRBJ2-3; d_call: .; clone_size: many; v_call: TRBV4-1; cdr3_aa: CASSRSGLSTDTQYF; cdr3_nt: TGCGCCAGCAGCCGGTCCGGATTAAGCACAGATACGCAGTATTTT
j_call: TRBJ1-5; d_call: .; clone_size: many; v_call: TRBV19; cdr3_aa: CASSKGHTLAGQPQHF; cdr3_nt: TGTGCCAGTAGCAAAGGCCACACCTTAGCCGGTCAGCCCCAGCATTTT
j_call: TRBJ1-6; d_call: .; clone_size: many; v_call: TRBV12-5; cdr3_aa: CASGSHESPLHF; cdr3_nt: TGTGCTAGTGGTTCCCATGAATCACCCCTCCACTTT
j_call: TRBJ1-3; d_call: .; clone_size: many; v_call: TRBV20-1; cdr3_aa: CSARRLLSGNTIYF; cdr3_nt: TGCAGTGCTAGACGACTCCTCTCTGGAAACACCATATATTTT
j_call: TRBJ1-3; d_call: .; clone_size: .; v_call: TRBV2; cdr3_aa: CASKRGLAGSTIYF; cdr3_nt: TGTGCCAGCAAGAGGGGACTAGCGGGGAGCACCATATATTTT
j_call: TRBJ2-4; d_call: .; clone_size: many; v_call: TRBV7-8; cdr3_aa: CASSTPPQAAKNIQYF; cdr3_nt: TGTGCCAGCAGCACCCCCCCCCAGGCGGCCAAAAACATTCAGTACTTC
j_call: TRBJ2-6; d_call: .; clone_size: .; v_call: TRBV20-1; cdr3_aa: CSARDSLSGANVLTF; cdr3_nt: TGCAGTGCTAGGGACAGTCTCTCTGGGGCCAACGTCCTGACTTTC
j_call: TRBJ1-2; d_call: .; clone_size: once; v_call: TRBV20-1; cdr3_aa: CSAGYTGYEGFTF; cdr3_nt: TGCAGTGCTGGATATACAGGGTACGAGGGCTTCACCTTC
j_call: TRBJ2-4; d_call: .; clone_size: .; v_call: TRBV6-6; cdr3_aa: CASSHATGLGGIQYF; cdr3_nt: TGTGCCAGCAGTCACGCGACCGGACTGGGCGGCATTCAGTACTTC
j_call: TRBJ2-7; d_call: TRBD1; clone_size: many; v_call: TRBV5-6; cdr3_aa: CASIQEGQRYEQYF; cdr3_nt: TGTGCCAGCATCCAAGAGGGACAGCGCTACGAGCAGTACTTC
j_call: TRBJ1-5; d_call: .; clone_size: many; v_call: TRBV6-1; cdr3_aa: CASSEGDRSRQPQHF; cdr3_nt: TGTGCCAGCAGTGAAGGTGACAGGTCGCGTCAGCCCCAGCATTTT
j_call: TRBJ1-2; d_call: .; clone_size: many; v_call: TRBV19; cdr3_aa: CASSHDTGVAGYTF; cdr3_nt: TGTGCCAGTAGCCACGACACGGGGGTGGCTGGCTACACCTTC
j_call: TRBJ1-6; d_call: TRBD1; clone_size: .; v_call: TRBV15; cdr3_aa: CATSRGGQGAWGSGSPLHF; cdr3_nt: TGTGCCACCAGCAGAGGGGGACAGGGGGCATGGGGATCGGGTTCACCCCTCCACTTT
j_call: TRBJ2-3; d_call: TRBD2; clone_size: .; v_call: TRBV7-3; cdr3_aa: CASSLKGVGTSQASTDTQYF; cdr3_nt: TGTGCCAGCAGCTTAAAGGGGGTGGGGACTAGCCAAGCTAGCACAGATACGCAGTATTTT